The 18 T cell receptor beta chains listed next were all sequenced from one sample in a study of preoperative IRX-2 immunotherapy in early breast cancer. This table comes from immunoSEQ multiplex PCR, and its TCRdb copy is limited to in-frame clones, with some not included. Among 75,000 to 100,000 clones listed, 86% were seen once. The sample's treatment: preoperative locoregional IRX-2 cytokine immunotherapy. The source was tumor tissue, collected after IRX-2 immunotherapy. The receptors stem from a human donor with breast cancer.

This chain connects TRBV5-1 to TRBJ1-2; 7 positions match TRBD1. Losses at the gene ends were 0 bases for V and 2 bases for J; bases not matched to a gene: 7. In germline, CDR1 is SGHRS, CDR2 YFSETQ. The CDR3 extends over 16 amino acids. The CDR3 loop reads CASSLALDRRNYGYTF. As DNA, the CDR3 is TGCGCCAGCAGCTTGGCCTTGGACAGGCGCAACTATGGCTACACCTTC.

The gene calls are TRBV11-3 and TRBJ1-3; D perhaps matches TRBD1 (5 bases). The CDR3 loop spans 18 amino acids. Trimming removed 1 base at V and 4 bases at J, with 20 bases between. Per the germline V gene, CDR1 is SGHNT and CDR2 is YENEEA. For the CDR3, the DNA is TGTGCCAGCAGCTTAGTGACCCGACGGGGGGTTGCGGGAAACACCATATATTTT. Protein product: CASSLVTRRGVAGNTIYF.

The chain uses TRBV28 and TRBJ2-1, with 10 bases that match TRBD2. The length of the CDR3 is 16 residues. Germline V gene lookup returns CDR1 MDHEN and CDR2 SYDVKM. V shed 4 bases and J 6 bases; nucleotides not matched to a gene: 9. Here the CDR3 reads CASSSLAGAEPNEQFF. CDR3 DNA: TGTGCCAGCAGTTCTCTAGCGGGGGCCGAACCCAATGAGCAGTTCTTC.

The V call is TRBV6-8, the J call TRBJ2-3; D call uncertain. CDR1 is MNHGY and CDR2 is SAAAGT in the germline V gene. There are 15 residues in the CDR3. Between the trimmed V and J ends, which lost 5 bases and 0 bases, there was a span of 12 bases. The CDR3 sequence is CASSPRLGSTDTQYF. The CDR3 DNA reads TGTGCCAGCAGTCCTAGACTTGGTAGCACAGATACGCAGTATTTT.

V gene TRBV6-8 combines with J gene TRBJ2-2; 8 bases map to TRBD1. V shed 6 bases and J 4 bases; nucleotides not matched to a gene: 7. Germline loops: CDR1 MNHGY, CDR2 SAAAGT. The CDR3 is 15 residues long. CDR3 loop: CASRDRVSSTGELFF. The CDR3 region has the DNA TGTGCCAGCAGGGACAGGGTTAGTAGCACCGGGGAGCTGTTTTTT.

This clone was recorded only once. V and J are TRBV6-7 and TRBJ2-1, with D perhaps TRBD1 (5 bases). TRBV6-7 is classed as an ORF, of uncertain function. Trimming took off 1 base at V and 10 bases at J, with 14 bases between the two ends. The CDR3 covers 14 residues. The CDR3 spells CASSYYQGRGEQFF. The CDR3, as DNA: TGTGCCAGCAGTTACTATCAGGGAAGAGGAGAGCAGTTCTTC.

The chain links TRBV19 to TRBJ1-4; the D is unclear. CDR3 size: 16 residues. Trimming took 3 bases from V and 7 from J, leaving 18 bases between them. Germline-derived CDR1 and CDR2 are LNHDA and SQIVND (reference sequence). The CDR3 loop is CASSIWQYQTGEKLFF. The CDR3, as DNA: TGTGCCAGTAGTATCTGGCAATACCAGACGGGTGAAAAACTGTTTTTT.

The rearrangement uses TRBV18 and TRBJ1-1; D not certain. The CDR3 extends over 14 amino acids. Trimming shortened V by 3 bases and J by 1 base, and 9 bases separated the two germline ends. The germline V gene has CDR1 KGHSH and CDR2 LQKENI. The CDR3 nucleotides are TGTGCCAGCTCACCTGGAGTTTCGAACACTGAAGCTTTCTTT. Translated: CASSPGVSNTEAFF.

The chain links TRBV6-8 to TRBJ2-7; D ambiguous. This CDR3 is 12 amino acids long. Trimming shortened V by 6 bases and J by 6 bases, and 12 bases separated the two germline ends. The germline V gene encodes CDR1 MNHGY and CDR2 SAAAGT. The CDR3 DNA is TGTGCCAGCAGCCCGTACCCGCGCGAGCAGTACTTC. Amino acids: CASSPYPREQYF.

In DNA, the CDR3 is TGTGCCAGCAGCTTTGGGGGGGCCGCAACAAACTATGGCTACACCTTC. It is translated as CASSFGGAATNYGYTF. The V gene is TRBV11-3, the J gene TRBJ1-2; maybe TRBD1 (6 bases). CDR3 size: 16 residues. Between the trimmed V and J ends, which lost 3 bases and 2 bases, there was a span of 16 bases. Germline V gene sequence: CDR1 SGHNT, CDR2 YENEEA.

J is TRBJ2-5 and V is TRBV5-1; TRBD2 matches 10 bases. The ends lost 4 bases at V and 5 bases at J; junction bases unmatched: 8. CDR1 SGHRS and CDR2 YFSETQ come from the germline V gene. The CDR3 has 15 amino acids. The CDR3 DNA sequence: TGCGCCAGCAGCCCCCCCAGCGGGGGGGCCGAGACCCAGTACTTC. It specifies CASSPPSGGAETQYF.

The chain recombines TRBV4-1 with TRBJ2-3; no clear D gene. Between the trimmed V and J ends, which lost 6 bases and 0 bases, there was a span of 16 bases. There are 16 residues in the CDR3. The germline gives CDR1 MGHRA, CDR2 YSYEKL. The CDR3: CASSISRAASTDTQYF. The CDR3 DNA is TGCGCCAGCAGTATATCACGGGCAGCTAGCACAGATACGCAGTATTTT.

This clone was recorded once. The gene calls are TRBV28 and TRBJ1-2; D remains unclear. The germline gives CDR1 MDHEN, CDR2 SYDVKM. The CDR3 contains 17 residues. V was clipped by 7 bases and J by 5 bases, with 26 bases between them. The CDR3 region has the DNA TGTGCCAGCACCTTAGGTTCTCCGGACGAATTAGGGTATGGCTACACCTTC. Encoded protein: CASTLGSPDELGYGYTF.

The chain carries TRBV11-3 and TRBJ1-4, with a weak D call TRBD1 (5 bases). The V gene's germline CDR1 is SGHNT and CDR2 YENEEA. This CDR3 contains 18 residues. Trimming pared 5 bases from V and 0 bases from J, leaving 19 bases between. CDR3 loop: CASSQQGQNFATNEKLFF. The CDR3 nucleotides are TGTGCCAGCAGCCAGCAAGGACAAAACTTTGCAACTAATGAAAAACTGTTTTTT.

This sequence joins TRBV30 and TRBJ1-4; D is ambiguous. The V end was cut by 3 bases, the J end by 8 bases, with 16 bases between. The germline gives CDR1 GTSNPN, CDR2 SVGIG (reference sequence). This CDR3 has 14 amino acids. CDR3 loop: CAWRALSGGEKLFF. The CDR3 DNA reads TGTGCCTGGAGGGCCCTCTCGGGAGGAGAAAAACTGTTTTTT.

The CDR3 DNA reads as TGTGCCGCCGGACAGGGGGAAAGTGGCTACACCTTC. As protein: CAAGQGESGYTF. This chain uses TRBV6-8 with TRBJ1-2, with 10 bases lining up with TRBD1. CDR1 and CDR2 (germline): MNHGY, SAAAGT. The CDR3 loop spans 12 amino acids. Trimming removed 11 bases from V and 7 bases from J; junction bases left unmatched: 7.

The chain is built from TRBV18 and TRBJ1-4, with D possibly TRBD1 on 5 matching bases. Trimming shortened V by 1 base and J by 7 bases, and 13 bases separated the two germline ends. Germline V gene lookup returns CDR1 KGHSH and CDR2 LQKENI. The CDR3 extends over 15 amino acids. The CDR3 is CASSPQQVTVEKLFF. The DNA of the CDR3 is TGTGCCAGCTCACCACAACAGGTTACTGTTGAAAAACTGTTTTTT.

The CDR3 region is CASSSRGPPGGEKLFF. For the CDR3, the DNA is TGCGCCAGCAGCTCGAGAGGCCCCCCCGGAGGTGAAAAACTGTTTTTT. The chain couples TRBV5-1 to TRBJ1-4; no clear D gene. Deletions cut 3 bases from V and 7 bases from J, with 19 bases between. Germline CDR1 and CDR2: SGHRS and YFSETQ. The CDR3 extends over 16 amino acids.